This TCR beta chain appears in the sequencing data of a study of blood T cell repertoires in COVID-19. Background on the study: Samples of COVID-19 (acute and convalescent) were obtained from the United States, Italy and Spain. From T cells, B-cell-depleted T cells, or PBMCs came the material, which was cDNA or gDNA.

The CDR3 is 16 amino acids. Germline V gene lookup returns CDR1 SEHNR and CDR2 FQNEAQ (reference sequence). With V trimmed by 5 bases and J by 4 bases, 8 bases remained unmatched. Authors' analysis steps: Scientists estimated how many nucleated cells there were by amplifying reference gene primers. Profiling relied on immunoSEQ multiplex PCR, and the TCRdb table lists in-frame clones only, not all of them. Clone size and V and J calls were adopted from that table, with D and trimming inferred from the DNA. This table has 400,000 to 450,000 clones, 70% to 90% appearing once. The sample comprised peripheral blood. This chain connects TRBV7-9 to TRBJ1-5, with 10 bases that match TRBD1. This TCR was sampled from a woman under 40 with active or convalescent COVID-19. In DNA, the CDR3 is TGTGCCAGCAGCCCGGGACAGGGGAGCAAGAATCAGCCCCAGCATTTT. Translated: CASSPGQGSKNQPQHF.